The rows below give T cell receptor beta chains drawn from one sample of a study of blood T cell repertoires in COVID-19. Measured with immunoSEQ multiplex PCR; TCRdb has only the in-frame clones, and not every one. Of about 33,000 clones in the sample, around 83% were seen once. Sequencing was carried out using peripheral blood. These receptors were obtained from a human donor in a cohort sampled during active COVID-19. Both conserved end residues are part of each CDR3. The order of the fields is clone size, J gene, D gene, V gene, CDR3 DNA, CDR3 protein. D genes are given only for firm matches. Where a row states a size, it is once, few, many or the class of an expanded clone; other rows omit it.

- | TRBJ1-3 | - | TRBV13 | TGTGCCAGCAGCCCCACCCTAGAACCCGACAGATCCTCTGGAAACACCATATATTTT | CASSPTLEPDRSSGNTIYF
- | TRBJ2-1 | - | TRBV14 | TGTGCCAGCAGCCAAGCGGGGGTCGGTGAGCAGTTCTTC | CASSQAGVGEQFF
- | TRBJ2-4 | TRBD1 | TRBV9 | TGTGCCAGCAGCGTACAGGGGGCGACCAAAAACATTCAGTACTTC | CASSVQGATKNIQYF
- | TRBJ2-7 | - | TRBV10-2 | TGCGCCAGCAGTGAGGTTCGCCCAGGAGCGGACGAGCAGTACTTC | CASSEVRPGADEQYF
- | TRBJ2-7 | - | TRBV6-2/TRBV6-3 | TGTGCCAGCAGTTGGGGGGTACGAGGTGAGCAGTACTTC | CASSWGVRGEQYF
- | TRBJ2-1 | - | TRBV27 | TGTGCCAGCAGTTTAAGAGGGACCTACAATGAGCAGTTCTTC | CASSLRGTYNEQFF
- | TRBJ2-3 | TRBD2 | TRBV7-8 | TGTGCCAGCAGCTTAACGACTAGCGGGGGGGCCTACACAGATACGCAGTATTTT | CASSLTTSGGAYTDTQYF
few | TRBJ2-5 | TRBD2 | TRBV6-4 | TGTGCCAGCAGCCGGACTAGCGGGGACCAAGAGACCCAGTACTTC | CASSRTSGDQETQYF
- | TRBJ1-4 | - | TRBV27 | TGTGCCAGCAAGGGTGGGGGAGGTGAAAAACTGTTTTTT | CASKGGGGEKLFF
- | TRBJ1-2 | TRBD1 | TRBV7-2 | TGTGCCAGCAACGGCCTGGACAGGGTTCGTGGCTACACCTTC | CASNGLDRVRGYTF
- | TRBJ2-5 | - | TRBV10-3 | TGTGCCATCAGTGATAGACAGCACCAAGAGACCCAGTACTTC | CAISDRQHQETQYF
few | TRBJ1-6 | - | TRBV6-6 | TGTGCCAGCAGCCCCACAGGGACCTATAATTCACCCCTCCACTTT | CASSPTGTYNSPLHF
once | TRBJ2-7 | - | TRBV10-2 | TGCGCCAGCAGTGAGGGCGGGCGCTACGAGCAGTACTTC | CASSEGGRYEQYF
- | TRBJ2-3 | TRBD2 | TRBV2 | TGTGCCAGCAGCCTGACTAGCGGGAGATCAGATACGCAGTATTTT | CASSLTSGRSDTQYF
- | TRBJ2-1 | - | TRBV6-2/TRBV6-3 | TGTGCCAGCAGTTACCCTCCCGATGAGCAGTTCTTC | CASSYPPDEQFF
- | TRBJ1-1 | TRBD1 | TRBV10-3 | TGTGCGAGTAGAGGGGACAGGGAAAAGGGCATGAACACTGAAGCTTTCTTT | CASRGDREKGMNTEAFF
- | TRBJ2-7 | - | TRBV14 | TGTGCCAGCAGCTTGCTTCAGGGGACCGAGCAGTACTTC | CASSLLQGTEQYF
- | TRBJ2-1 | TRBD1 | TRBV19 | TGTGCCAGTAGTCCGGGACAGGGTCCTCTCGAGCAGTTCTTC | CASSPGQGPLEQFF
- | TRBJ1-4 | - | TRBV30 | TGTGCCGGAGCCTACGGGATCGCAACTAATGAAAAACTGTTTTTT | CAGAYGIATNEKLFF
once | TRBJ1-6 | - | TRBV7-8 | TGTGCCAGCAGCCCAGGGTTTTCACCCCTCCACTTT | CASSPGFSPLHF
- | TRBJ2-3 | - | TRBV7-9 | TGTGCCAGCAGCTTGACGGGTTACTACACAGATACGCAGTATTTT | CASSLTGYYTDTQYF
- | TRBJ1-6 | TRBD1 | TRBV6-5 | TGTGCCAGCGGACAGGGGGCGTATTCACCCCTCCACTTT | CASGQGAYSPLHF
- | TRBJ1-1 | - | TRBV5-1 | TGCGCCAGCAGCTTGGCAGGGAATACTGAAGCTTTCTTT | CASSLAGNTEAFF
- | TRBJ2-1 | - | TRBV7-6 | TGTGCCAGCAGCCCCCTGACGGGGGGCTACTCCTACAATGAGCAGTTCTTC | CASSPLTGGYSYNEQFF
- | TRBJ1-1 | - | TRBV27 | TGTGCCAGCAGACTACAGGAGAACACTGAAGCTTTCTTT | CASRLQENTEAFF
- | TRBJ1-1 | - | TRBV5-1 | TGCGCCAGCAGCTTGGGACAGGTTCCTGAAGCTTTCTTT | CASSLGQVPEAFF
- | TRBJ2-7 | TRBD1 | TRBV9 | TGTGCCAGCAGCTCACAGGGGATGGAGGATACCACCTACGAGCAGTACTTC | CASSSQGMEDTTYEQYF
- | TRBJ2-7 | - | TRBV19 | TGTGCCAGTAGTGGTGACACCTACGAGCAGTACTTC | CASSGDTYEQYF
- | TRBJ2-5 | TRBD1 | TRBV11-3 | TGTGCCAGCAGCTTAAGGGGCAGGGGGATTGATGGGACCCAGTACTTC | CASSLRGRGIDGTQYF
- | TRBJ1-5 | - | TRBV19 | TGTGCCAGTAGTATCGGTTGGGGCTTTAGCAATCAGCCCCAGCATTTT | CASSIGWGFSNQPQHF
- | TRBJ2-7 | - | TRBV28 | TGTGCCAGCAGTTTAATTCCCGGGTCCTACGAGCAGTACTTC | CASSLIPGSYEQYF
few | TRBJ2-1 | TRBD2 | TRBV9 | TGTGCCAGCAGCGTGAGCGGGCCGCGCGGGAGGGGTACCTACAATGAGCAGTTCTTC | CASSVSGPRGRGTYNEQFF
- | TRBJ2-1 | - | TRBV4-1 | TGCGCCAGCAGCCAAGTAGGTAGCGGTGAGCAGTTCTTC | CASSQVGSGEQFF
- | TRBJ2-3 | - | TRBV20-1 | TGCACCCTCGGTAGTGCAGATACGCAGTATTTT | CTLGSADTQYF
- | TRBJ2-5 | TRBD2 | TRBV9 | TGTGCCAGCAGCGTAGTTCCTAGCGGGAGGGAAGAGACCCAGTACTTC | CASSVVPSGREETQYF
- | TRBJ1-1 | TRBD1 | TRBV29-1 | TGCAGCGCTCGGACAGGGGATAGCACTGAAGCTTTCTTT | CSARTGDSTEAFF
few | TRBJ1-1 | - | TRBV13 | TGTGCCAGCAGCTTAGAGACAGAGAACACTGAAGCTTTCTTT | CASSLETENTEAFF
- | TRBJ2-6 | - | TRBV6-1 | TGTGCCAGCAGTGACAACCAGCGCTCTGGGGCCAACGTCCTGACTTTC | CASSDNQRSGANVLTF
- | TRBJ2-7 | - | TRBV19 | TGTGCCAGTAGTATCGCCCTCCCGAGTCCGACAGGTAACTACGAGCAGTACTTC | CASSIALPSPTGNYEQYF
- | TRBJ2-7 | TRBD2 | TRBV19 | TGTGCCAGTAGGGCTAGCGGGGGCCCCTACGAGCAGTACTTC | CASRASGGPYEQYF
- | TRBJ2-7 | TRBD1 | TRBV29-1 | TGCAGCGTCCTGATGGACAGGGGTTACGAGCAGTACTTC | CSVLMDRGYEQYF
- | TRBJ2-2 | - | TRBV11-3 | TGTGCCAGCAGCCCAGGCTCGTGGGCCGGGGAGCTGTTTTTT | CASSPGSWAGELFF
- | TRBJ2-1 | TRBD2 | TRBV30 | TGTGCCTGGAACCAGCGACTAGCGAAGGGTGATGTTTACAATGAGCAGTTCTTC | CAWNQRLAKGDVYNEQFF
- | TRBJ1-2 | - | TRBV19 | TGTGCCAGTAGTTCCCCGACTCAGGGGAGGGGACGTGGCTACACCTTC | CASSSPTQGRGRGYTF
- | TRBJ1-5 | - | TRBV28 | TGTGCCAGCAGTTTTGAGACATATAGCAATCAGCCCCAGCATTTT | CASSFETYSNQPQHF
- | TRBJ1-3 | - | TRBV6-6 | TGTGCCACTACAGGGCAGTCTGGAAACACCATATATTTT | CATTGQSGNTIYF
once | TRBJ2-4 | - | TRBV12-3/TRBV12-4 | TGTGCCAGCAGTTTAGACAGCCAAAACATTCAGTACTTC | CASSLDSQNIQYF
- | TRBJ2-7 | TRBD1 | TRBV12-3/TRBV12-4 | TGTGCCAGCAGTTTAAGAGGGGGCGACGAGCAGTACTTC | CASSLRGGDEQYF
- | TRBJ2-7 | - | TRBV5-1 | TGCGCCAGCAGCTTGGAGGCCAGCTCAGGGGTGGCCGAGCAGTACTTC | CASSLEASSGVAEQYF
- | TRBJ1-3 | - | TRBV29-1 | TGCAGCGTACAAACCGGGACATCTTCCAGTAACACCATATATTTT | CSVQTGTSSSNTIYF